This is a list of T cell receptor beta chains from one sample in a study of T cells in Graves' hyperthyroidism and ophthalmopathy. TCRdb re-analysed the multiplex PCR reads in MiXCR, keeping a single row per CDR3 protein. The sample holds 270,000 or so distinct CDR3 sequences, about 15% seen once. The sample comprised blood. All receptors derive from a woman in her forties or fifties with Graves' hyperthyroidism that later progressed to Graves' ophthalmopathy. CDR3s include the opening cysteine and the closing phenylalanine or tryptophan. The order of the fields is J gene, clone size, D gene, V gene, CDR3 length, CDR3 protein, CDR3 DNA. The D gene is left open where the match is weak. Some rows have no size entry. The others give once, few or many, or a class for an expanded clone.

J gene: TRBJ1-5
clone size: few
D gene: .
V gene: TRBV7-9
CDR3 length: 13
CDR3 protein: CASSFQGGQPQHF
CDR3 DNA: TGTGCCAGCAGCTTTCAGGGTGGTCAGCCCCAGCATTTT

J gene: TRBJ2-2
clone size: .
D gene: .
V gene: TRBV7-3
CDR3 length: 14
CDR3 protein: CANSLASWKGELFF
CDR3 DNA: TGTGCCAACAGCTTAGCATCCTGGAAAGGGGAGCTGTTTTTT

J gene: TRBJ2-7
clone size: .
D gene: TRBD2
V gene: TRBV19
CDR3 length: 14
CDR3 protein: CASGGLAGENEQYF
CDR3 DNA: TGTGCCAGTGGGGGACTAGCGGGAGAGAACGAGCAGTACTTC

J gene: TRBJ2-6
clone size: .
D gene: .
V gene: TRBV6-2/TRBV6-3
CDR3 length: 17
CDR3 protein: CASSYQGFDSGANVLTF
CDR3 DNA: TGTGCCAGCAGTTACCAGGGGTTTGACTCTGGGGCCAACGTCCTGACTTTC

J gene: TRBJ2-5
clone size: many
D gene: .
V gene: TRBV11-2
CDR3 length: 16
CDR3 protein: CASSPIGRWGRETQYF
CDR3 DNA: TGTGCCAGCAGCCCAATTGGGAGATGGGGTAGGGAGACCCAGTACTTC

J gene: TRBJ1-4
clone size: few
D gene: .
V gene: TRBV5-6
CDR3 length: 14
CDR3 protein: CASSLGLFGGKLFF
CDR3 DNA: TGTGCCAGCAGCTTGGGCCTGTTTGGGGGAAAACTGTTTTTT

J gene: TRBJ2-1
clone size: many
D gene: TRBD2
V gene: TRBV5-5
CDR3 length: 14
CDR3 protein: CASSLDGSGSKEFF
CDR3 DNA: TGTGCCAGCAGCTTGGATGGTAGCGGGAGTAAAGAGTTCTTC

J gene: TRBJ1-3
clone size: .
D gene: .
V gene: TRBV7-9
CDR3 length: 12
CDR3 protein: CASSLDGNTIYF
CDR3 DNA: TGTGCCAGCAGTCTCGACGGAAACACCATATATTTT

J gene: TRBJ2-5
clone size: many
D gene: TRBD1
V gene: TRBV20-1
CDR3 length: 13
CDR3 protein: CSARETGKETQYF
CDR3 DNA: TGCAGTGCTAGGGAGACAGGGAAAGAGACCCAGTACTTC

J gene: TRBJ2-1
clone size: .
D gene: .
V gene: TRBV3-1
CDR3 length: 18
CDR3 protein: CASSQGWDPVGVYNEQFF
CDR3 DNA: TGTGCCAGCAGCCAAGGTTGGGACCCCGTAGGGGTATACAATGAGCAGTTCTTC

J gene: TRBJ1-2
clone size: few
D gene: .
V gene: TRBV24-1
CDR3 length: 18
CDR3 protein: CATSDLQERGLPGKGYTF
CDR3 DNA: TGTGCCACCAGTGATTTGCAGGAGAGAGGTCTGCCAGGGAAGGGCTACACCTTC

J gene: TRBJ2-2
clone size: .
D gene: TRBD1
V gene: TRBV9
CDR3 length: 14
CDR3 protein: CASSVVQGAGELFF
CDR3 DNA: TGTGCCAGCAGCGTAGTACAGGGGGCCGGGGAGCTGTTTTTT

J gene: TRBJ2-7
clone size: .
D gene: TRBD1
V gene: TRBV7-3
CDR3 length: 15
CDR3 protein: CASSIGGQGAFEQYF
CDR3 DNA: TGTGCCAGCAGCATTGGTGGACAGGGGGCTTTCGAGCAGTACTTC

J gene: TRBJ1-5
clone size: .
D gene: .
V gene: TRBV6-4
CDR3 length: 13
CDR3 protein: CASSPEGSEPQHF
CDR3 DNA: TGTGCCAGCAGTCCGGAAGGATCAGAGCCCCAGCATTTT

J gene: TRBJ2-7
clone size: many
D gene: .
V gene: TRBV3-1
CDR3 length: 14
CDR3 protein: CASSQGLGSYEQYF
CDR3 DNA: TGTGCCAGCAGCCAGGGGTTGGGGTCCTACGAGCAGTACTTC

J gene: TRBJ2-7
clone size: many
D gene: .
V gene: TRBV2
CDR3 length: 14
CDR3 protein: CASSPRGGGDEQYF
CDR3 DNA: TGTGCCAGCAGTCCCCGGGGTGGGGGTGACGAGCAGTACTTC

J gene: TRBJ2-1
clone size: .
D gene: TRBD2
V gene: TRBV5-8
CDR3 length: 16
CDR3 protein: CASSGSRTSGYNEQFF
CDR3 DNA: TGTGCCAGCAGCGGCTCCAGGACTAGCGGCTACAATGAGCAGTTCTTC

J gene: TRBJ2-7
clone size: many
D gene: TRBD1
V gene: TRBV10-3
CDR3 length: 14
CDR3 protein: CAIRMTGTGDEQYF
CDR3 DNA: TGTGCCATTAGAATGACCGGGACAGGGGACGAGCAGTACTTC

J gene: TRBJ2-7
clone size: many
D gene: TRBD1
V gene: TRBV6-5
CDR3 length: 14
CDR3 protein: CASSYQGQFYEQYF
CDR3 DNA: TGTGCCAGCAGTTACCAGGGACAGTTCTACGAGCAGTACTTC

J gene: TRBJ2-5
clone size: many
D gene: .
V gene: TRBV20-1
CDR3 length: 14
CDR3 protein: CSAPKPGMQETQYF
CDR3 DNA: TGCAGTGCTCCGAAACCGGGCATGCAAGAGACCCAGTACTTC

J gene: TRBJ2-1
clone size: many
D gene: .
V gene: TRBV20-1
CDR3 length: 13
CDR3 protein: CSAPLRPYNEQFF
CDR3 DNA: TGCAGTGCTCCCCTCCGGCCCTACAATGAGCAGTTCTTC

J gene: TRBJ1-6
clone size: .
D gene: .
V gene: TRBV20-1
CDR3 length: 14
CDR3 protein: CSARPRKNNSPLHF
CDR3 DNA: TGCAGTGCTAGGCCCCGGAAGAATAATTCACCCCTCCACTTT

J gene: TRBJ2-2
clone size: .
D gene: .
V gene: TRBV7-9
CDR3 length: 16
CDR3 protein: CASSPLGVRHTGELFF
CDR3 DNA: TGTGCCAGCAGTCCACTAGGGGTCCGACACACCGGGGAGCTGTTTTTT

J gene: TRBJ2-7
clone size: .
D gene: TRBD2
V gene: TRBV9
CDR3 length: 16
CDR3 protein: CASSTHPTSGSYEQYF
CDR3 DNA: TGTGCCAGCAGCACCCACCCGACTAGCGGGAGCTACGAGCAGTACTTC

J gene: TRBJ1-6
clone size: .
D gene: TRBD1
V gene: TRBV5-1
CDR3 length: 15
CDR3 protein: CASSLRTGYDSPLHF
CDR3 DNA: TGCGCCAGCAGCTTGAGGACAGGGTATGATTCACCCCTCCACTTT

J gene: TRBJ1-1
clone size: many
D gene: TRBD1
V gene: TRBV29-1
CDR3 length: 13
CDR3 protein: CSGDRGSNTEAFF
CDR3 DNA: TGCAGCGGTGACAGGGGGAGTAACACTGAAGCTTTCTTT

J gene: TRBJ2-2
clone size: many
D gene: TRBD1
V gene: TRBV11-2
CDR3 length: 16
CDR3 protein: CASSFFGTANTGELFF
CDR3 DNA: TGTGCCAGCAGCTTCTTCGGGACAGCTAACACCGGGGAGCTGTTTTTT

J gene: TRBJ2-3
clone size: many
D gene: .
V gene: TRBV2
CDR3 length: 14
CDR3 protein: CASSPNPSTDTQYF
CDR3 DNA: TGTGCCAGCAGCCCTAACCCCAGCACAGATACGCAGTATTTT

J gene: TRBJ2-3
clone size: many
D gene: .
V gene: TRBV28
CDR3 length: 18
CDR3 protein: CASSPPRAPRISTDTQYF
CDR3 DNA: TGTGCCAGCAGCCCCCCCCGGGCCCCCCGTATTAGCACAGATACGCAGTATTTT

J gene: TRBJ1-6
clone size: many
D gene: .
V gene: TRBV6-1
CDR3 length: 15
CDR3 protein: CASSGVVYSNSPLHF
CDR3 DNA: TGTGCCAGCAGTGGGGTAGTCTACAGTAATTCACCCCTCCACTTT

J gene: TRBJ1-6
clone size: many
D gene: .
V gene: TRBV12-3/TRBV12-4
CDR3 length: 14
CDR3 protein: CASSFGGYGSPLHF
CDR3 DNA: TGTGCCAGCAGTTTCGGAGGGTATGGTTCACCCCTCCACTTT

J gene: TRBJ2-5
clone size: .
D gene: TRBD2
V gene: TRBV20-1
CDR3 length: 16
CDR3 protein: CSADGTSGTALGTQYF
CDR3 DNA: TGCAGTGCAGACGGGACTAGCGGGACTGCCCTCGGGACCCAGTACTTC

J gene: TRBJ2-1
clone size: many
D gene: TRBD1
V gene: TRBV24-1
CDR3 length: 14
CDR3 protein: CATSNRGTLGEQFF
CDR3 DNA: TGTGCCACCTCGAACAGGGGTACGTTGGGTGAGCAGTTCTTC

J gene: TRBJ1-1
clone size: few
D gene: .
V gene: TRBV19
CDR3 length: 14
CDR3 protein: CASGPSSEDTEAFF
CDR3 DNA: TGTGCCAGTGGCCCATCGAGTGAGGACACTGAAGCTTTCTTT

J gene: TRBJ2-1
clone size: .
D gene: .
V gene: TRBV9
CDR3 length: 15
CDR3 protein: CASSVAGGSYNEQFF
CDR3 DNA: TGTGCCAGCAGCGTAGCTGGGGGCTCCTACAATGAGCAGTTCTTC

J gene: TRBJ2-1
clone size: many
D gene: .
V gene: TRBV7-9
CDR3 length: 20
CDR3 protein: CASSLRPGLSGPGSYNEQFF
CDR3 DNA: TGTGCCAGCAGCTTAAGGCCGGGATTGAGCGGGCCGGGGTCCTACAATGAGCAGTTCTTC

J gene: TRBJ2-3
clone size: many
D gene: TRBD1
V gene: TRBV28
CDR3 length: 14
CDR3 protein: CASRTGASTDTQYF
CDR3 DNA: TGTGCCAGCAGGACAGGGGCTAGCACAGATACGCAGTATTTT

J gene: TRBJ2-7
clone size: many
D gene: .
V gene: TRBV7-4
CDR3 length: 18
CDR3 protein: CASSPSRGGEAGVYEQYF
CDR3 DNA: TGTGCCAGCAGCCCAAGTAGGGGCGGGGAGGCAGGAGTTTACGAGCAGTACTTC

J gene: TRBJ1-1
clone size: many
D gene: .
V gene: TRBV4-1
CDR3 length: 14
CDR3 protein: CASSPTAERLGAFF
CDR3 DNA: TGCGCCAGCAGCCCAACGGCGGAACGTCTGGGAGCTTTCTTT

J gene: TRBJ2-1
clone size: many
D gene: TRBD1
V gene: TRBV28
CDR3 length: 18
CDR3 protein: CASSSSRLDRGPYNEQFF
CDR3 DNA: TGTGCCAGCAGTTCCTCTCGATTAGACAGGGGTCCCTACAATGAGCAGTTCTTC

J gene: TRBJ2-1
clone size: .
D gene: TRBD2
V gene: TRBV4-1
CDR3 length: 17
CDR3 protein: CASSQALAGPSYNEQFF
CDR3 DNA: TGCGCCAGCAGCCAAGCGCTAGCGGGTCCATCCTACAATGAGCAGTTCTTC

J gene: TRBJ1-2
clone size: .
D gene: .
V gene: TRBV20-1
CDR3 length: 14
CDR3 protein: CSARPGASAGGYTF
CDR3 DNA: TGCAGTGCTAGACCTGGGGCAAGCGCCGGGGGCTACACCTTC

J gene: TRBJ2-5
clone size: many
D gene: TRBD1
V gene: TRBV30
CDR3 length: 13
CDR3 protein: CAWRSRGRETQYF
CDR3 DNA: TGTGCCTGGAGGTCCAGGGGGAGAGAGACCCAGTACTTC